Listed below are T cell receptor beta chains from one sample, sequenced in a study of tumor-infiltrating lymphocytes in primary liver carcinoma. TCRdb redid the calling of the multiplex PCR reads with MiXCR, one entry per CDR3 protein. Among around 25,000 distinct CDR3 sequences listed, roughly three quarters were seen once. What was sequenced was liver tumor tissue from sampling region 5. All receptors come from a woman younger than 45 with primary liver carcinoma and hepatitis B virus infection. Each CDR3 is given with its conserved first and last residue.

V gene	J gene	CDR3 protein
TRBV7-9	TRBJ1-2	CASSRTARDYGYTF
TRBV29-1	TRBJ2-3	CGVRRGGTDMQYF
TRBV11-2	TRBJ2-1	CASNLSMDGSYNEQLF
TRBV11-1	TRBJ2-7	CASSPRTAGLREQYF
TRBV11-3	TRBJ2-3	CASSSGSGRYTDTQYF
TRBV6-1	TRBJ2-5	CAGSWIGATQETQYF
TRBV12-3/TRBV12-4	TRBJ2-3	CASSLRTWTSPGVVMNTQYF
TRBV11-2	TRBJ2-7	CASSISGGGSWAYEQYF
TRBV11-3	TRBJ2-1	CASSSEENNEQFF
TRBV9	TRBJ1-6	CASSTGSSINSPLHF
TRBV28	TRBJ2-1	CASSSPSSALAGGSPNEQFF
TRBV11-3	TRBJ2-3	CASSSGTGRGIDTQYF
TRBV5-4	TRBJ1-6	CASSLRAGGNSPLHF
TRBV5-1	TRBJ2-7	CASSFTSGNTYEQYF
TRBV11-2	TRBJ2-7	CASSLETGELRGQYF
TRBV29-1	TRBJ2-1	CSGAAGSLLDEQFF
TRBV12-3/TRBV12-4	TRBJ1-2	CISSLSAGGYGYTF
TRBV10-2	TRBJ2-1	CASKWREGYNEQLF
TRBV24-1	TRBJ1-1	CDTNSGTGSTEAFF
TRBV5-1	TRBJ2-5	CASSTTGTGGAETQHF
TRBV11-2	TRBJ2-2	CASSPDPQSNIGELFF
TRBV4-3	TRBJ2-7	CASSQAVMGGHISYEHYF
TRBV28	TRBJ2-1	CASGMGLGPYNEQFF
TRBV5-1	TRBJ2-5	CASSTTWTGGAEAQYF
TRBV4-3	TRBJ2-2	CANSQGTGTLTGELFF
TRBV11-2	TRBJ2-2	CANSLAGFANTWGLFF
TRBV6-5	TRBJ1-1	CTSRTRETEAFF
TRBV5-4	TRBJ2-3	CASSASRGLEDTQYF
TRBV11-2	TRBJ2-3	CTSSLVKSDTRYF
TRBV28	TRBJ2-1	CASGEVSSYNGQFF
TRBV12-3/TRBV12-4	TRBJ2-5	CASITYPGNEETQCF
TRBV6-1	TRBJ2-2	CASSAVGELLF
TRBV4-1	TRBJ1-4	CANSQGQGSLSEKLFF
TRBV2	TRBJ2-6	CASSGANILTF
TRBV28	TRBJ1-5	CASSISVTGKHF
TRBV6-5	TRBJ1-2	CARSRTGEYGYTF
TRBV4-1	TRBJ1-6	CASSQGPPLESNSPLHF
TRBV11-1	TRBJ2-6	CANSTPGANVLTF
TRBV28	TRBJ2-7	CASRGLGTGLTVCSYEQYF
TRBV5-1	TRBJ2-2	CARSLGHWDRAAGELFF
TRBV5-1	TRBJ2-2	CASSLGHRDSAAGGLFF
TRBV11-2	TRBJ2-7	CASSLVGGLGEQYF
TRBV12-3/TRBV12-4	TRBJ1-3	CASSLSDRGGSTIYF
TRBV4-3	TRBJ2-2	CASNVLAGGPRSSTWELFF
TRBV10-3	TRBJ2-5	CAISEPATSQETQYF
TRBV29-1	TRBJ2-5	CSGRLDQETQYF
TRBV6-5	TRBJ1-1	CAGNQQESTDAFF
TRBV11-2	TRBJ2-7	CASSPSITGEQYF
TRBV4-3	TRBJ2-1	CASSPEAGHSYEQFF
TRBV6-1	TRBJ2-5	CASRKRQETQYF
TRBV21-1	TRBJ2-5	CASSKEKGSREIQYF
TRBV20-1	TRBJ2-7	CSAPYNGGRGEQYF
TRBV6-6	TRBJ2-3	CASSFSSGTSVDTQYF